The 5 T cell receptor beta chains below were found in one sample sequenced in a study of shared clonotypes between healthy human individuals. Clones were read by immunoSEQ multiplex PCR, and TCRdb kept only the in-frame ones, dropping some. This sample has around 1.1 million clones, with 70% to 85% found just once. The specimen sequenced was memory CD4+ T cells from PBMCs. Sample subset: CD45RA-negative fraction. The receptor set was obtained from a man aged 18 to 35 in good health. Some clones in this sample may be carry-over from other donors' samples.

This rearrangement joins TRBV7-9 to TRBJ2-3; TRBD2 agrees at 10 bases. CDR1 and CDR2 (germline): SEHNR, FQNEAQ (reference sequence). After removal of 5 bases from V and 1 base from J, the junction contained 12 bases not matched to a gene. The CDR3 contains 18 residues. CDR3 DNA sequence: TGTGCCAGCAGCCTCGGGGGACTAGCGAGAGGGGGCACAGATACGCAGTATTTT. This sequence encodes CASSLGGLARGGTDTQYF.

The rearrangement uses TRBV6-1 and TRBJ2-1; D is possibly TRBD1 (6 bases). Germline assignment: CDR1 MNHNS and CDR2 SASEGT. V dropped 4 bases and J dropped 8 bases, with 21 bases sitting between them. CDR3 length: 16 residues. In nucleotides, the CDR3 is TGTGCCAGCAGTGCCTTCCTTAGACTGGACAGTCATGAGCAGTTCTTC. Amino acids: CASSAFLRLDSHEQFF.

This clone was counted at least ten times. The gene calls are TRBV14 and TRBJ2-1; no definite D call. Germline CDR1 is SGHDN and CDR2 is FVKESK. CDR3 length equals 16 residues. V gave up 3 bases and J gave up 1 base, with 13 bases separating them. The CDR3 loop is CASSQFFDPSYNEQFF. The CDR3 DNA is TGTGCCAGCAGCCAGTTTTTTGATCCTTCCTACAATGAGCAGTTCTTC.

This clone was seen repeatedly, ten times or more. The J gene is TRBJ2-1, the V gene TRBV5-1; unclear D gene. The V gene lost 0 bases and the J gene lost 4 bases, with 8 bases spanning the gap. Germline assignment: CDR1 SGHRS and CDR2 YFSETQ. The CDR3 loop spans 14 amino acids. The CDR3 region is CASSLGLEYNEQFF. Here the CDR3 DNA reads TGCGCCAGCAGCTTGGGACTGGAATACAATGAGCAGTTCTTC.

This clone was detected only once. The genes are TRBV7-2 and TRBJ2-3; no clear D. CDR1 SGHTA and CDR2 FQGNSA come from the germline V gene. The V end lost 3 bases, the J end lost 5 bases, and 9 bases lay between the germline ends. This CDR3 comprises 13 residues. CDR3 in DNA: TGTGCCAGCAGCTTTGGGCCCGGAGATACGCAGTATTTT. Residues: CASSFGPGDTQYF.